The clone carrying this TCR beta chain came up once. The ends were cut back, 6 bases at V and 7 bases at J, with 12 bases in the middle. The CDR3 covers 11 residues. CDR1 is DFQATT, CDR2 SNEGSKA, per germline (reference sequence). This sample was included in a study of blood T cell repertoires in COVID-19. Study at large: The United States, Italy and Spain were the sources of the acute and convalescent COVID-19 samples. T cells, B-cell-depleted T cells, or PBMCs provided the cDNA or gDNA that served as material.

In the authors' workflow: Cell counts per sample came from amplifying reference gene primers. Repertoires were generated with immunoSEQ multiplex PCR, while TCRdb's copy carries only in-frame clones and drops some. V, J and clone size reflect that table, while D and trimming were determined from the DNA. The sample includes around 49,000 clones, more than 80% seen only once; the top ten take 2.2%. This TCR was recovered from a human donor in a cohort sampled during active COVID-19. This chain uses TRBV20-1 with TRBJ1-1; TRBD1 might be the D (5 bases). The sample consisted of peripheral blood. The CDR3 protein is CSAPDSLEAFF. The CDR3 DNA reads TGCAGTGCGCCTGACAGTCTTGAAGCTTTCTTT.